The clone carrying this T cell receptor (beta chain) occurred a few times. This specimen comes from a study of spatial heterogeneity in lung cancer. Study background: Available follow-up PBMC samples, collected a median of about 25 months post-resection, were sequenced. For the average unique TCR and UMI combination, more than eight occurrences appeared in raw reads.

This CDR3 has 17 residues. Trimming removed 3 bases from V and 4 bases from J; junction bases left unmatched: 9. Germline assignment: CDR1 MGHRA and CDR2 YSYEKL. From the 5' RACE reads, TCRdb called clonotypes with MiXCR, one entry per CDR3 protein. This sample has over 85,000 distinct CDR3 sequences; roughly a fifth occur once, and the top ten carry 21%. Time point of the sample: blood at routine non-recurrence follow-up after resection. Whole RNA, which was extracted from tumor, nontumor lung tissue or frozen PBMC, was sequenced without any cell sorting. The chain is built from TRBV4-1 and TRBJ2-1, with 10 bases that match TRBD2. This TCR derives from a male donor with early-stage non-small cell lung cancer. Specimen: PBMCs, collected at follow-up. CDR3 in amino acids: CASSHLTGLADYNEQFF. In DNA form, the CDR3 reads TGCGCCAGCAGCCACCTCACCGGACTAGCGGATTACAATGAGCAGTTCTTC.